This is a list of T cell receptor beta chains from one sample in a study of cytomegalovirus exposure and HLA in healthy donors. Generated by immunoSEQ multiplex PCR, the TCRdb table keeps only in-frame clones and is missing some. Among approximately 60,000 clones listed, 92% were seen once. Sequencing was carried out using PBMCs. These receptors came from a woman between 18 and 29 years old in good health and CMV-seronegative. Each CDR3 is given with its conserved first and last residue. The order of the fields is D gene, V gene, J gene, clone size, CDR3 DNA, CDR3 protein. A D gene is named only where the DNA matches it firmly. The listing skips clone size in some rows; elsewhere it reads once, few, many or a size class.

>NA|TRBV27|TRBJ1-5|NA
TGTGCCAGCGGGGAGGATAATCAGCCCCAGCATTTT
CASGEDNQPQHF
>TRBD1|TRBV9|TRBJ1-1|NA
TGTGCCAGCAGCCCGGGGACAGGAAAGAACACTGAAGCTTTCTTT
CASSPGTGKNTEAFF
>NA|TRBV5-4|TRBJ1-1|NA
TGTGCCAGCAGCTTGGTGGAGGGTGGATCTGAAGCTTTCTTT
CASSLVEGGSEAFF
>NA|TRBV15|TRBJ1-3|NA
TGTGCCACCAGCAGAGATAAGGGGCCTGGAAACACCATATATTTT
CATSRDKGPGNTIYF
>TRBD1|TRBV4-1|TRBJ2-4|NA
TGCGCCAGCAGCCAAGGACAGGGGAAAAACATTCAGTACTTC
CASSQGQGKNIQYF
>NA|TRBV28|TRBJ1-5|NA
TGTGCCAGCAGTTTCTCGGGGGGGAGCAATCAGCCCCAGCATTTT
CASSFSGGSNQPQHF
>NA|TRBV7-2|TRBJ1-2|NA
TGTGCCAGCAGCTTATTGTCGAGACCAGACTACTATGGCTACACCTTC
CASSLLSRPDYYGYTF
>TRBD2|TRBV10-2|TRBJ2-7|NA
TGCGCCAGCAGTGTCGGGGGGGCCTACGAGCAGTACTTC
CASSVGGAYEQYF
>NA|TRBV7-2|TRBJ2-4|NA
TGTGCCAGCAGCTTAGGTCCGGGTGCTACGAGTGGAGCCAAAAACATTCAGTACTTC
CASSLGPGATSGAKNIQYF
>NA|TRBV7-9|TRBJ1-6|NA
TGTGCCAGCAGCTCTCAGGGTGATGGAGCACCCCTCCACTTT
CASSSQGDGAPLHF
>TRBD1|TRBV29-1|TRBJ1-5|NA
TGCAGCGTTGTCGACAGGGAAGAGGGACAGCCCCAGCATTTT
CSVVDREEGQPQHF
>TRBD1|TRBV5-4|TRBJ1-2|NA
TGTGCCAGCAGCTTGGTTCTCACAGGGGACTATGGCTACACCTTC
CASSLVLTGDYGYTF
>NA|TRBV29-1|TRBJ1-1|NA
TGCAGCGCCATCCCCCCATACAGAGATGAAGCTTTCTTT
CSAIPPYRDEAFF
>TRBD1|TRBV14|TRBJ1-2|NA
TGTGCCAGCAGCCCTGGACAGGGCACCCATGGCTACACCTTC
CASSPGQGTHGYTF
>NA|TRBV6-1|TRBJ1-6|NA
TGTGCCAGCAGTCCCGACAACGAAAATTCACCCCTCCACTTT
CASSPDNENSPLHF
>NA|TRBV5-6|TRBJ1-5|once
TGTGCCAGCAGCTTGTCCGCCGAGAATCAGCCCCAGCATTTT
CASSLSAENQPQHF
>NA|TRBV6-7|TRBJ1-5|NA
TGTGCCAGCATACCCGAGGGGGGGCCAAATCAGCCCCAGCATTTT
CASIPEGGPNQPQHF
>NA|TRBV29-1|TRBJ1-2|NA
TGCAGCGCGGCAACAGGGACCGGCTATAATGGCTACACCTTC
CSAATGTGYNGYTF
>NA|TRBV6-5|TRBJ2-1|once
TGTGCCAGCAGTTGGGAACCGGGACACACGTACAATGAGCAGTTCTTC
CASSWEPGHTYNEQFF
>TRBD2|TRBV27|TRBJ2-2|NA
TGTGCCAGCAGTTACACCACTAGCGGGAGGGGGCCGGTCACCGGGGAGCTGTTTTTT
CASSYTTSGRGPVTGELFF
>TRBD2|TRBV5-4|TRBJ2-1|NA
TGTGCCAGCAGCTCGCCTAGCGGGGGGGGTTTAGATGAGCAGTTCTTC
CASSSPSGGGLDEQFF
>NA|TRBV5-1|TRBJ1-1|NA
TGCGCCAGCAGCTCGGGGAACACTGAAGCTTTCTTT
CASSSGNTEAFF
>NA|TRBV19|TRBJ1-6|NA
TGTGCCAGTAGTCTGTCAGTCTATAATTCACCCCTCCACTTT
CASSLSVYNSPLHF
>NA|TRBV7-9|TRBJ2-7|NA
TGTGCCAGCAGCTGGTCCAGGGATCGCGAGCAGTACTTC
CASSWSRDREQYF
>TRBD2|TRBV18|TRBJ2-1|NA
TGTGCCAGCTCATTACTAGCGGTGGGCCACAATGAGCAGTTCTTC
CASSLLAVGHNEQFF
>TRBD1|TRBV6-1|TRBJ2-7|few
TGTGCCAGCAAGAACCCGGGACAGCAATACGAGCAGTACTTC
CASKNPGQQYEQYF
>TRBD1|TRBV7-9|TRBJ1-1|NA
TGTGCCAGCAGCTTTGGACAGGGGGACACTGAAGCTTTCTTT
CASSFGQGDTEAFF
>NA|TRBV5-1|TRBJ2-7|once
TGCGCCAGCAGCCCCCCTCGTGGCCGATCCTACGAGCAGTACTTC
CASSPPRGRSYEQYF
>NA|TRBV2|TRBJ1-1|NA
TGTGCCAGCATGGGGGGAGATTGGACTGAAGCTTTCTTT
CASMGGDWTEAFF
>NA|TRBV9|TRBJ1-3|NA
TGTGCCAGCAGCCTACAGGGATTGAAGGACACCATATATTTT
CASSLQGLKDTIYF
>TRBD1|TRBV5-1|TRBJ2-6|NA
TGCGCCAGCAGCCCTCGTAGGACAGGGACTGGGGCCAACGTCCTGACTTTC
CASSPRRTGTGANVLTF
>TRBD1|TRBV5-1|TRBJ1-2|few
TGCGCCAGCAGCAATACAGGGGTCGACTATGGCTACACCTTC
CASSNTGVDYGYTF
>NA|TRBV9|TRBJ1-2|NA
TGTGCCAGCAGCGTAGAGGGGGAGGGGCCGTATGGCTACACCTTC
CASSVEGEGPYGYTF
>NA|TRBV28|TRBJ2-1|NA
TGTGCCAGCAAGGGCGGCGGGGTCTTGTGGAATGAGCAGTTCTTC
CASKGGGVLWNEQFF
>TRBD1|TRBV25-1|TRBJ2-4|NA
TGTGCCAGCTCAACTTCGGGACAGGGGACCAAAAACATTCAGTACTTC
CASSTSGQGTKNIQYF
>NA|TRBV2|TRBJ2-4|once
TGTGCCGGACGAGGCGACGGAGGAAACATTCAGTACTTC
CAGRGDGGNIQYF
>TRBD2|TRBV7-3|TRBJ2-5|NA
TGTGCCAGCAGCTTAGAGGCGGGAGGGGGGCAGACCCAGTACTTC
CASSLEAGGGQTQYF
>TRBD1|TRBV28|TRBJ2-7|NA
TGTGCCAGCCCACCGGGGACAGGGGGCTCCTACGAGCAGTACTTC
CASPPGTGGSYEQYF